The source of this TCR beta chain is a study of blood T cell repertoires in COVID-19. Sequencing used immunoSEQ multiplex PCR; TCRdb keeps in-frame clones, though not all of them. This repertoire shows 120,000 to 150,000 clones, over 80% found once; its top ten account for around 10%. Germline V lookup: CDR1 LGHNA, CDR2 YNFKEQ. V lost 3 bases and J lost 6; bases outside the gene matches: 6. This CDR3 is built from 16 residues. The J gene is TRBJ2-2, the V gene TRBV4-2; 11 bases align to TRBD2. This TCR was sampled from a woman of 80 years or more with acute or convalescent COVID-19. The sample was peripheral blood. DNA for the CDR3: TGTGCCAGCAGCCACTATAGCGGGGGGGCCGCCGGGGAGCTGTTTTTT. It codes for CASSHYSGGAAGELFF.